This T cell receptor beta chain emerged from a study of T-cell memory formation after mild COVID-19. This clonotype was observed a few times. V gave up 4 bases and J gave up 7 bases, with 14 bases separating them. The CDR3 has 13 residues. Each CDR3 protein gets one entry after TCRdb re-called the 5' RACE reads with MiXCR. The table lists 350,000 or so distinct CDR3 sequences, about an eighth of them singletons. The source is a man aged 18 to 29 who had mild COVID-19 (a few samples of this study predate the infection). Cell type and time point are not known. This chain links TRBV12-3 or TRBV12-4 with TRBJ2-7; D remains ambiguous. The specimen sequenced was PBMCs or a T cell subset sorted from them (not recorded which). CDR3 amino acids: CASSWDTGREQYF. The CDR3 DNA reads TGTGCCAGCAGTTGGGATACGGGTCGGGAGCAGTACTTC.